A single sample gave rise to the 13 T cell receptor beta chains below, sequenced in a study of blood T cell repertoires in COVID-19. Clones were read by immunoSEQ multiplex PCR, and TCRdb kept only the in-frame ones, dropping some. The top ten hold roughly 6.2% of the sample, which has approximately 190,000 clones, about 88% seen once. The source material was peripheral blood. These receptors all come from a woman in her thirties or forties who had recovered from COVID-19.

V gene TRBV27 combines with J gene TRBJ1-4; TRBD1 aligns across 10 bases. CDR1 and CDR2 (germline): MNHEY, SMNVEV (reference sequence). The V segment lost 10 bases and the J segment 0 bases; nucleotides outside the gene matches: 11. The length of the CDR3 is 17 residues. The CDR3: CATQSGQGRPTNEKLFF. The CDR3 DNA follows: TGTGCCACGCAATCGGGACAGGGGCGACCAACTAATGAAAAACTGTTTTTT.

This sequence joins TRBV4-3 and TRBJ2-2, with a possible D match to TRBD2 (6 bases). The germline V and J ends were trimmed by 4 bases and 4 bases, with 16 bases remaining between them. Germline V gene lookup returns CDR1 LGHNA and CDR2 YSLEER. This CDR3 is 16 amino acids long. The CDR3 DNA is TGCGCCAGCAGCCCAAGAGTGGGGGAGGTCACCGGGGAGCTGTTTTTT. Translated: CASSPRVGEVTGELFF.

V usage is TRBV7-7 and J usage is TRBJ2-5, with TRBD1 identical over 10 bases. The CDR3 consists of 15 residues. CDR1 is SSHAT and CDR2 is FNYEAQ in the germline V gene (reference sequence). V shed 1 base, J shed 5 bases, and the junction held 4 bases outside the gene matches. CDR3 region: CASSLVGTGDETQYF. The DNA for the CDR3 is TGTGCCAGCAGCTTAGTGGGGACAGGGGATGAGACCCAGTACTTC. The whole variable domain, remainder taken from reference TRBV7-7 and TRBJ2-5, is GAGVSQSPRYKVTKRGQDVTLRCDPISSHATLYWYQQALGQGPEFLTYFNYEAQPDKSGLPSDRFSAERPEGSISTLTIQRTEQRDSAMYRCASSLVGTGDETQYFGPGTRLLVL.

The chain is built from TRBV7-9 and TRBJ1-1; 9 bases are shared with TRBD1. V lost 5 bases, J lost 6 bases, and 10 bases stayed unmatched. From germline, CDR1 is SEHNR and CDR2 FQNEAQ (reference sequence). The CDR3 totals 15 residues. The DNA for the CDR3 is TGTGCCAGCAGCATTGGGACAGGGAGCGGGCCTGAAGCTTTCTTT. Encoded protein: CASSIGTGSGPEAFF.

The CDR3 loop reads CASSLPRQGNTEAFF. The CDR3 DNA reads as TGTGCCAGCAGCCTACCCCGGCAGGGGAACACTGAAGCTTTCTTT. The chain uses TRBV5-6 and TRBJ1-1, with D possibly being TRBD1 (5 bases). The length of the CDR3 is 15 residues. V gave up 4 bases and J gave up 1 base, with 14 bases separating them. Germline-derived CDR1 and CDR2 are SGHDT and YYEEEE.

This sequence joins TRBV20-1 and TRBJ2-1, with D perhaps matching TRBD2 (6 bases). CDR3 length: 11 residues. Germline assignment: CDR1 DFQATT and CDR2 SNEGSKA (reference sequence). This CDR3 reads CAGRTYNEQFF. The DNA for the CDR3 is TGCGCGGGAAGAACCTACAATGAGCAGTTCTTC.

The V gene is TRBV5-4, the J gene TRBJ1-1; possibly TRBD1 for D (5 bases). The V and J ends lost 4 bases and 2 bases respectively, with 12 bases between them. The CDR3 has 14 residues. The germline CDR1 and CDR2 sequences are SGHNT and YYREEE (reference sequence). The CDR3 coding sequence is TGTGCCAGCAGCCATAAAACAGGAAACACTGAAGCTTTCTTT. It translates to CASSHKTGNTEAFF. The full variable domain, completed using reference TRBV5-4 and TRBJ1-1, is ETGVTQSPTHLIKTRGQQVTLRCSSQSGHNTVSWYQQALGQGPQFIFQYYREEENGRGNFPPRFSGLQFPNYSSELNVNALELDDSALYLCASSHKTGNTEAFFGQGTRLTVV.

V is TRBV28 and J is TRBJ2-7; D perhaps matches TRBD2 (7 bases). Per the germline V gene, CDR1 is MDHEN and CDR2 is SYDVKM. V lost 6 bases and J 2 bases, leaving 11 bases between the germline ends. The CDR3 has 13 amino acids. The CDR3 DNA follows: TGTGCCAGCAGCATAGGGGGGGCCTACGAGCAGTACTTC. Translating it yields CASSIGGAYEQYF.

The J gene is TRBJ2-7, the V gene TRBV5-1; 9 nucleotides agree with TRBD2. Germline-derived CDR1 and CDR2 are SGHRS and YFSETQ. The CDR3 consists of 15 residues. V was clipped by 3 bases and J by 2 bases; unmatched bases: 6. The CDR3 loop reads CASSSPTSGTYEQYF. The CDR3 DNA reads TGCGCCAGCAGCTCACCGACTAGCGGAACCTACGAGCAGTACTTC.

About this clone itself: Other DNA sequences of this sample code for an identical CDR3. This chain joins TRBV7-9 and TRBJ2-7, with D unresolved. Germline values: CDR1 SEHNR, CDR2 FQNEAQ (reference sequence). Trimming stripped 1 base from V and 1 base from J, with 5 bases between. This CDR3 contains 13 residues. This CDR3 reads CASSLGLSYEQYF. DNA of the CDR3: TGTGCCAGCAGCTTAGGACTTTCCTACGAGCAGTACTTC.

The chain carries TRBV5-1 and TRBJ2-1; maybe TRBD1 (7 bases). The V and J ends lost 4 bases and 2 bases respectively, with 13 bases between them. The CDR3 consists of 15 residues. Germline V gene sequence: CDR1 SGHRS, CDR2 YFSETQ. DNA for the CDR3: TGCGCCAGCAGCCTAGGAGGGGGCACCTACAATGAGCAGTTCTTC. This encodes CASSLGGGTYNEQFF.

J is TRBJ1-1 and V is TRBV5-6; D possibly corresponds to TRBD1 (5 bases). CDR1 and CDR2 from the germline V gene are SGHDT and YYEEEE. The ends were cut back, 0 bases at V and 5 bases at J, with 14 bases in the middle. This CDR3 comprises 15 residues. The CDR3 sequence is CASSLVGGRGTEAFF. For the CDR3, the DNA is TGTGCCAGCAGCTTGGTCGGGGGACGAGGGACTGAAGCTTTCTTT.

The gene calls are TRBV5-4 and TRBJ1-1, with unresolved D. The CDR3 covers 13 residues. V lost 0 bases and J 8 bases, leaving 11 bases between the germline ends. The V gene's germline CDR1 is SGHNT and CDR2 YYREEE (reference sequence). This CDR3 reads CASSLAGEGEAFF. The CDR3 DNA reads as TGTGCCAGCAGCTTGGCCGGGGAAGGGGAAGCTTTCTTT.